Following are 5 T cell receptor beta chains from one sample sequenced in a study of early T cells in non-severe SARS-CoV-2 infection. From the 5' RACE reads, TCRdb called clonotypes with MiXCR, one entry per CDR3 protein. The sample has about 77,000 distinct CDR3 sequences, 15% to 20% seen once; the top ten hold approximately 2.9%. The sequenced sample consisted of whole blood. Every receptor here comes from an adult who was a healthcare worker with PCR-confirmed SARS-CoV-2 infection or an uninfected control (not recorded which).

The CDR3 sequence: CASSLETRTDTQYF. The CDR3 bases are TGTGCCAGCAGTCTAGAGACCCGCACAGATACGCAGTATTTT. The rearrangement links TRBV6-1 to TRBJ2-3; D is undetermined. The CDR3 loop spans 14 amino acids. Germline V gene data show CDR1 as MNHNS and CDR2 as SASEGT. V lost 5 bases to trimming and J lost 1 base, with 10 bases between them.

The V and J genes are TRBV7-3 and TRBJ2-1, with no clear D. The CDR3 has 12 amino acids. Germline-derived CDR1 and CDR2 are SGHTA and FQGTGA. V lost 4 bases and J lost 6, with 7 bases in between. CDR3 amino acids: CASSSSGNEQFF. DNA of the CDR3: TGTGCCAGCAGCTCTTCAGGCAATGAGCAGTTCTTC.

A few counts support this clonotype. The chain links TRBV24-1 to TRBJ1-4; 12 bases are a match to TRBD1. The CDR3 runs 13 residues. CDR1 and CDR2 (germline): KGHDR, SFDVKD. V gave up 10 bases and J gave up 8 bases; unmatched junction bases: 4. In DNA, the CDR3 is TGTGCCACTGGGACAGGGGGCGACGAAAAACTGTTTTTT. As protein: CATGTGGDEKLFF.

This clonotype was seen a handful of times. This sequence joins TRBV5-8 and TRBJ2-3, with 10 bases lining up with TRBD2. Trimming cost V 3 bases and J 4 bases; bases outside gene matches: 8. The CDR3 is 16 residues long. CDR1 and CDR2 (germline): SGHTS, YDEGEE. The CDR3 reads CASSSFTSGASDTQYF. The CDR3 DNA reads TGTGCCAGCAGCTCCTTTACTAGCGGGGCGTCAGATACGCAGTATTTT.

This clonotype was recorded a few times. The V and J genes are TRBV11-2 and TRBJ2-7, with D possibly matching TRBD1 (5 bases). The CDR3 runs 14 residues. Germline-derived CDR1 and CDR2 are SGHAT and FQNNGV. Trimming took off 3 bases at V and 3 bases at J, with 12 bases between the two ends. The CDR3 bases are TGTGCCAGCAGCTTTTCTGGACACTTCTACGAGCAGTACTTC. It codes for CASSFSGHFYEQYF.